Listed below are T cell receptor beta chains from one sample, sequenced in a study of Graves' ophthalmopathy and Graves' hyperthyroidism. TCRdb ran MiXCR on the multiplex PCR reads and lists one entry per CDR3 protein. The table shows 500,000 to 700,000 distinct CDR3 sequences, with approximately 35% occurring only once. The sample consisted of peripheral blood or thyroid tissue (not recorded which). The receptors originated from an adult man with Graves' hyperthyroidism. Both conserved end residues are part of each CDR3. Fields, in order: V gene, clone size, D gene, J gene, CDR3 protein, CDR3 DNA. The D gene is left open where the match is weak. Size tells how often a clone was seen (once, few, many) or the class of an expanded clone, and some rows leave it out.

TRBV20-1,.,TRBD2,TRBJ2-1,CSARDPSGRNEQFF,TGCAGTGCTAGAGATCCTAGCGGGAGGAATGAGCAGTTCTTC
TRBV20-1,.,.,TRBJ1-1,CSASGVGGNTEAFF,TGCAGTGCTAGCGGGGTGGGAGGAAACACTGAAGCTTTCTTT
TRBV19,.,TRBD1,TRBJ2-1,CASNLGQRQFF,TGTGCCAGTAACCTGGGACAGAGGCAGTTCTTC
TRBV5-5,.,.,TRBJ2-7,CASSWVGGPNEQYF,TGTGCCAGCAGCTGGGTTGGAGGGCCCAACGAGCAGTACTTC
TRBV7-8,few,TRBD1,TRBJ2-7,CRDRGDYEQYF,TGTCGGGACAGGGGGGACTACGAGCAGTACTTC
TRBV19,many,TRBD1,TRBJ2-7,CASRKYRDSAYEQYF,TGTGCCAGTAGAAAGTATAGGGACAGTGCCTACGAGCAGTACTTC
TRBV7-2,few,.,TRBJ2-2,CASSLWGINTGELFF,TGTGCCAGCAGCTTGTGGGGGATCAACACCGGGGAGCTGTTTTTT
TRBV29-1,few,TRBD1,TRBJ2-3,CSVGITGGTDTQYF,TGCAGCGTTGGGATCACAGGGGGCACAGATACGCAGTATTTT
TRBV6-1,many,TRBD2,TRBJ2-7,CASSSTSGRGYEQYF,TGTGCCAGCAGTTCGACTAGCGGGAGAGGCTACGAGCAGTACTTC
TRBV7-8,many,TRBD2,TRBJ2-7,CASSFPETAVTSGGPYEQYF,TGTGCCAGCAGCTTCCCTGAAACAGCCGTGACTAGCGGGGGCCCTTACGAGCAGTACTTC
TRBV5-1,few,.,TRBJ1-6,CASSLTGNGNSPLHF,TGCGCCAGCAGCTTGACAGGGAATGGTAATTCACCCCTCCACTTT
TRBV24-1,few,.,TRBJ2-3,CATSDYQDTQYF,TGTGCCACCAGTGATTACCAAGATACGCAGTATTTT
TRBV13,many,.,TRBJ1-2,CASSLSDLNFQNYGYTF,TGTGCCAGCAGCTTATCGGACCTCAACTTCCAAAACTATGGCTACACCTTC
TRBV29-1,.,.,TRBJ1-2,CSVRWGYGYTF,TGCAGCGTGAGGTGGGGCTATGGCTACACCTTC
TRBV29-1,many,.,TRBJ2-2,CSVIIADPNTGELFF,TGCAGCGTTATTATAGCGGATCCGAACACCGGGGAGCTGTTTTTT
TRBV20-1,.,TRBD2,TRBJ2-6,CSANRPLGLAGGPRSGANVLTF,TGCAGTGCTAACCGACCTTTAGGACTAGCGGGGGGGCCTCGGTCTGGGGCCAACGTCCTGACTTTC
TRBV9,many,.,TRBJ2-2,CASSARGTGELFF,TGTGCCAGCAGCGCCAGGGGAACCGGGGAGCTGTTTTTT
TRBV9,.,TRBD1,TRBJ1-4,CASSVGPGQSLNEKLFF,TGTGCCAGCAGCGTAGGTCCGGGACAGAGCCTTAATGAAAAACTGTTTTTT
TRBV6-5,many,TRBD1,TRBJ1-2,CASSYSRDSSYGYTF,TGTGCCAGCAGTTACTCGAGGGACAGCTCCTATGGCTACACCTTC
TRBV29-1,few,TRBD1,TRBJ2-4,CSVGRTGAISKNIQYF,TGCAGCGTTGGGCGGACAGGGGCCATTAGCAAAAACATTCAGTACTTC
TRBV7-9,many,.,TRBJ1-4,CASSSTTEATNEKLFF,TGTGCCAGCAGCTCCACGACGGAGGCAACTAATGAAAAACTGTTTTTT
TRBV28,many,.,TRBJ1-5,CVAALGRNQPQHF,TGTGTCGCGGCCTTGGGGCGAAATCAGCCCCAGCATTTT
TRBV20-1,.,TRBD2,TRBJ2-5,CSATWRGIQETQYF,TGCAGTGCGACCTGGCGGGGGATTCAAGAGACCCAGTACTTC
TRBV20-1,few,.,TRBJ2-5,CSARSISQLKETQYF,TGCAGTGCTAGATCCATATCCCAGTTAAAAGAGACCCAGTACTTC
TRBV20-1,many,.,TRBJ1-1,CSARRGSMNTEAFF,TGCAGTGCTAGGCGGGGCAGCATGAACACTGAAGCTTTCTTT
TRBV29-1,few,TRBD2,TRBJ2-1,CSVESSGGTLDEQFF,TGCAGCGTTGAATCTAGCGGGGGGACCCTTGATGAGCAGTTCTTC
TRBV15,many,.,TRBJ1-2,CATSRAGTGIYGYTF,TGTGCCACCAGCAGAGCCGGGACGGGAATATATGGCTACACCTTC
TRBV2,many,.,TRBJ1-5,CASSESRTVHRNQPQHF,TGTGCCAGCAGTGAATCCCGGACAGTTCATCGCAATCAGCCCCAGCATTTT
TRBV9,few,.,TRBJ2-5,CASSPSAQETQYF,TGTGCCAGCAGTCCGTCAGCCCAAGAGACCCAGTACTTC
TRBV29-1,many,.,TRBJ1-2,CSVTRGGYTF,TGCAGCGTTACCCGAGGTGGCTACACCTTC
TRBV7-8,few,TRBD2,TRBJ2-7,CASSILAGSYEQYF,TGTGCCAGCAGCATACTAGCGGGGTCCTACGAGCAGTACTTC
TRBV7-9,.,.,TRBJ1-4,CASSLRSGVTEKLFF,TGTGCCAGCAGCCTAAGATCAGGGGTCACTGAAAAACTGTTTTTT
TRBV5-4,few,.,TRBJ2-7,CASSLRPTDYEQYF,TGTGCCAGCAGCTTGAGGCCGACAGACTACGAGCAGTACTTC
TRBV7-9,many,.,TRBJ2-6,CASSAETSGANVLTF,TGTGCCAGCAGCGCCGAAACCTCTGGGGCCAACGTCCTGACTTTC
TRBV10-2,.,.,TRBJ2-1,CASRTANNEQFF,TGCGCCAGTCGGACAGCAAACAATGAGCAGTTCTTC
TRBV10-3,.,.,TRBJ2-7,CAISEGGLRPRTYEQYF,TGTGCCATCAGTGAAGGAGGACTGCGCCCCAGGACTTACGAGCAGTACTTC
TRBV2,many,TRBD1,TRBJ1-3,CASNRGTGNTIYF,TGTGCCAGCAACAGGGGGACTGGAAACACCATATATTTT
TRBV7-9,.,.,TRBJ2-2,CASSFGGDRGELFF,TGTGCCAGCAGCTTCGGTGGGGATAGGGGTGAGCTGTTTTTT
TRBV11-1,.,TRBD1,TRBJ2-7,CASSRQGFYEQYF,TGTGCCAGCAGCAGACAGGGTTTCTACGAGCAGTACTTC
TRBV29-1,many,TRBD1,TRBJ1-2,CSVDQTGANSYTF,TGCAGCGTTGACCAGACAGGGGCAAACAGCTACACCTTC
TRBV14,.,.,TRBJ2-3,CASCRGSNTDTQYF,TGTGCCAGCTGTCGGGGATCTAACACAGATACGCAGTATTTT
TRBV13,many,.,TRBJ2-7,CASSPGGVLGEQYF,TGTGCCAGCAGTCCAGGGGGGGTTCTGGGCGAGCAGTACTTC
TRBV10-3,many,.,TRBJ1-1,CAVSEGSTEAFF,TGTGCCGTCAGTGAGGGGAGCACTGAAGCTTTCTTT
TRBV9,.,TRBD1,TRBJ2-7,CASSVGRTGIYEQYF,TGTGCCAGCAGCGTAGGCAGGACAGGGATCTACGAGCAGTACTTC
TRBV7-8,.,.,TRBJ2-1,CASSLGPGVAGEQFF,TGTGCCAGCAGCTTAGGACCAGGGGTGGCAGGTGAGCAGTTCTTC
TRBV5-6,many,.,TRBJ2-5,CASSLSKEETQYF,TGTGCCAGCAGCTTGAGCAAGGAGGAGACCCAGTACTTC
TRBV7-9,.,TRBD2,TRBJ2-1,CASSRTGTSGRYNEQFF,TGTGCCAGCAGCCGTACCGGGACTAGCGGGAGATACAATGAGCAGTTCTTC
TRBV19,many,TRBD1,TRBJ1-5,CASSSGQGTNQPQHF,TGTGCCAGTAGTAGTGGACAGGGAACCAATCAGCCCCAGCATTTT
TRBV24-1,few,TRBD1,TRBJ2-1,CATRDRDYNEQFF,TGTGCCACCAGGGACAGGGACTACAATGAGCAGTTCTTC
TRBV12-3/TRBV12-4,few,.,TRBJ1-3,CASSFERLRLGNTIYF,TGTGCCAGCAGTTTTGAGCGGCTCCGACTTGGAAACACCATATATTTT